This TCR beta chain was identified in a study of OX40 agonist ivuxolimab in advanced cancers. General study points: Dosing at 0.1 to 3.0 mg/kg was accompanied by clonal expansion of CD4+ and CD8+ blood T cells by week 6.

Profiling relied on immunoSEQ multiplex PCR, and the TCRdb table lists in-frame clones only, not all of them. The sample carries roughly 48,000 clones, 84% recorded once. The CDR3 contains 13 residues. CDR1 is SGHTS, CDR2 YDEGEE, per germline. Between the trimmed V and J ends, which lost 1 base and 4 bases, there was a span of 7 bases. Points on this clone: As yet, its antigen is unknown.

V usage is TRBV5-8 and J usage is TRBJ2-3; D possibly corresponds to TRBD1 (5 bases). The sequencing used CD4+ or CD8+ T cells sorted from blood, collected in a trial of the OX40 agonist ivuxolimab. The clonotype originates from an adult with an advanced solid tumor such as melanoma, head and neck, liver or kidney cancer. The CDR3 sequence: CASSLTGPDTQYF. In DNA, the CDR3 is TGTGCCAGCAGCTTGACAGGTCCAGATACGCAGTATTTT.